These 15 T cell receptor beta chains share one sample of origin, sequenced in a study of Ad26.COV2.S vaccination and SARS-CoV-2 variants. Treatment here: 15 to 20 received Ad26.COV2.S at low or high dose, single or two shots; about 5 received placebo; per-sample allocation not given. Repertoires come from day 63 after the first vaccine or placebo injection. Assay used: immunoSEQ multiplex PCR; TCRdb lists only in-frame clones, some missing. The sample has hundreds of thousands of clones; 87% are singletons. Specimen: peripheral blood, collected in a trial of Ad26.COV2.S vaccine versus placebo. The receptor set was obtained from a person between 18 and 65 years old who received the Ad26.COV2.S COVID-19 vaccine or a placebo.

The CDR3 DNA sequence: TGTGCCAGCAGCTTAAGCGGGGGCGTCGCTGAAGCTTTCTTT. Its protein is CASSLSGGVAEAFF. The chain is built from TRBV7-3 and TRBJ1-1; D may be TRBD1 (6 bases). CDR1 is SGHTA and CDR2 is FQGTGA in the germline V gene. The CDR3 loop spans 14 amino acids. The V end was cut by 1 base, the J end by 6 bases, with 12 bases between.

This clone has a single count. The chain employs TRBV19 and TRBJ2-7, with a possible D match to TRBD1 (6 bases). The CDR3 covers 14 residues. CDR1 is LNHDA, CDR2 SQIVND, per germline (reference sequence). Trimming took off 4 bases at V and 2 bases at J, with 12 bases between the two ends. The CDR3, as DNA: TGTGCCAGTAGTACACAGGGTACCACCTACGAGCAGTACTTC. It is translated as CASSTQGTTYEQYF.

The chain combines TRBV6-6 with TRBJ2-7; 7 nucleotides agree with TRBD1. The junction had 12 bases not matched to a gene; V was cut back by 6 bases and J by 7 bases. CDR3 length equals 14 residues. Germline CDR1 MNHNY, CDR2 SVGAGI (reference sequence). The chain's CDR3 is CASSTDRAGWEQYF. CDR3 in DNA: TGTGCCAGCAGCACAGACAGGGCAGGATGGGAGCAGTACTTC.

The chain couples TRBV18 to TRBJ1-5; 7 nucleotides match TRBD1. V was clipped by 2 bases and J by 0 bases; unmatched bases: 10. Germline CDR1 KGHSH, CDR2 LQKENI. There are 18 residues in the CDR3. The CDR3 loop is CASSPIRQGGGSNQPQHF. CDR3 in DNA: TGTGCCAGCTCACCAATTCGACAGGGTGGTGGTAGCAATCAGCCCCAGCATTTT.

V is TRBV7-2 and J is TRBJ1-2, with D possibly TRBD1 on 5 matching bases. The CDR3 spans 14 residues. The V and J ends lost 1 base and 4 bases respectively, with 10 bases between them. The germline gives CDR1 SGHTA, CDR2 FQGNSA. The CDR3 DNA reads as TGTGCCAGCAGCTTAGATCGGGACCCCTATGGCTACACCTTC. It is translated as CASSLDRDPYGYTF.

This chain uses TRBV7-9 with TRBJ2-3, with a possible D match to TRBD1 (6 bases). The CDR3 length is 17 residues. Trimming removed 3 bases from V and 2 bases from J, with 18 bases in between. In germline, CDR1 is SEHNR, CDR2 FQNEAQ (reference sequence). CDR3: CASSLALGQRDTDTQYF. Here the CDR3 DNA reads TGTGCCAGCAGCTTGGCCCTCGGACAGCGAGACACAGATACGCAGTATTTT.

V usage is TRBV9 and J usage is TRBJ1-6; tentatively, D is TRBD1 (5 bases). V was trimmed by 0 bases and J by 6 bases, leaving 10 bases between them. Germline V gene sequence: CDR1 SGDLS, CDR2 YYNGEE. The CDR3 contains 15 residues. Here the CDR3 DNA reads TGTGCCAGCAGCGTAGGAGGGACGGTTAATTCACCCCTCCACTTT. It is translated as CASSVGGTVNSPLHF.

The rearrangement links TRBV6-1 to TRBJ1-5; D is ambiguous. Germline V CDR1 and CDR2: MNHNS, SASEGT. This CDR3 has 11 residues. V lost 2 bases, J lost 7 bases, and 3 bases lay in between. CDR3 amino acids: CASSELQPQHF. In nucleotides, the CDR3 is TGTGCCAGCAGTGAATTACAGCCCCAGCATTTT.

This clone has a single count. The chain carries TRBV2 and TRBJ1-2; tentative D call: TRBD1 (6 bases). The CDR3 length is 16 residues. V gave up 7 bases and J gave up 7 bases, with 25 bases separating them. Germline V gene data show CDR1 as SNHLY and CDR2 as FYNNEI. The CDR3 DNA is TGTGCCAGCATTACCACGGACCAGGCCAGGGGAGTTGGCTACACCTTC. As protein: CASITTDQARGVGYTF.

The chain combines TRBV4-2 with TRBJ1-3, with TRBD1 identical over 7 bases. Germline V gene data show CDR1 as LGHNA and CDR2 as YNFKEQ. The CDR3 extends over 17 amino acids. After removal of 5 bases from V and 3 bases from J, the junction contained 13 bases not matched to a gene. The DNA of the CDR3 is TGTGCCAGCAGCTACAGGGGTTTAATGGAGGGTGGAAACACCATATATTTT. Translating gives CASSYRGLMEGGNTIYF.

The V call is TRBV6-6, the J call TRBJ1-6, with D unresolved. The germline V and J ends were trimmed by 6 bases and 7 bases, with 10 bases remaining between them. This CDR3 spans 13 amino acids. Germline V gene lookup returns CDR1 MNHNY and CDR2 SVGAGI (reference sequence). This chain's CDR3 is CASSPTDNSPLHF. The CDR3 DNA reads as TGTGCCAGCAGCCCAACGGACAATTCACCCCTCCACTTT.

The rearrangement links TRBV18 to TRBJ2-7; the match to TRBD2 covers 8 bases. The V gene's germline CDR1 is KGHSH and CDR2 LQKENI. The length of the CDR3 is 14 residues. V lost 3 bases and J lost 4; bases outside the gene matches: 5. CDR3 coding DNA: TGTGCCAGCTCACCGACTAGCGTGGGGTACGAGCAGTACTTC. Amino acid sequence: CASSPTSVGYEQYF.

This clone was counted only a few times. The chain is built from TRBV7-6 and TRBJ1-5, with TRBD1 identical over 7 bases. J gave up 1 base and V 4 bases, and 7 bases lay outside the gene matches. Germline V gives CDR1 SGHVS, CDR2 FNYEAQ. This CDR3 is 16 amino acids long. The CDR3 nucleotides read TGTGCCAGCAGCTCCCCCGACAGGGAAAGCAATCAGCCCCAGCATTTT. Residues: CASSSPDRESNQPQHF.

The chain uses TRBV9 and TRBJ2-2; D gene ambiguous. The CDR3 has 11 residues. V was clipped by 3 bases and J by 6 bases, with 3 bases between them. Germline V gene data show CDR1 as SGDLS and CDR2 as YYNGEE. The CDR3 nucleotides are TGTGCCAGCAGCGCCGCCGGGGAGCTGTTTTTT. Its protein product is CASSAAGELFF. Combining the CDR3 with reference TRBV9 and TRBJ2-2 gives the whole variable domain DSGVTQTPKHLITATGQRVTLRCSPRSGDLSVYWYQQSLDQGLQFLIQYYNGEERAKGNILERFSAQQFPDLHSELNLSSLELGDSALYFCASSAAGELFFGEGSRLTVL.

The chain uses TRBV18 and TRBJ1-5, with D perhaps matching TRBD1 (5 bases). Germline loops: CDR1 KGHSH, CDR2 LQKENI. The CDR3 has 15 amino acids. Trimming cost V 5 bases and J 3 bases, with 14 bases left between them. CDR3 sequence (DNA): TGTGCCAGCTCAGGGGCCGGGGGAAACAATCAGCCCCAGCATTTT. As protein: CASSGAGGNNQPQHF.